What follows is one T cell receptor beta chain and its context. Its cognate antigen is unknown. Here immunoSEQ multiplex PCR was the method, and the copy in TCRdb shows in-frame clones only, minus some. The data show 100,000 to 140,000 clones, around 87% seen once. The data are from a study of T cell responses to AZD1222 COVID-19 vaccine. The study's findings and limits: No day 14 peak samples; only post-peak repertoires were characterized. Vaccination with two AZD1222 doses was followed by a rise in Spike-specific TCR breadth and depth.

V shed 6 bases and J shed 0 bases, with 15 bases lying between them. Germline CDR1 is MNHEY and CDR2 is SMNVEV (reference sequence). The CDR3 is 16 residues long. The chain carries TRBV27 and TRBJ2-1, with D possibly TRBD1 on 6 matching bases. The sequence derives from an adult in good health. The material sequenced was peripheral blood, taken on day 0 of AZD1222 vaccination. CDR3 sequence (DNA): TGTGCCAGCAGATTGGGACATATGAGCTCCTACAATGAGCAGTTCTTC. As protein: CASRLGHMSSYNEQFF.